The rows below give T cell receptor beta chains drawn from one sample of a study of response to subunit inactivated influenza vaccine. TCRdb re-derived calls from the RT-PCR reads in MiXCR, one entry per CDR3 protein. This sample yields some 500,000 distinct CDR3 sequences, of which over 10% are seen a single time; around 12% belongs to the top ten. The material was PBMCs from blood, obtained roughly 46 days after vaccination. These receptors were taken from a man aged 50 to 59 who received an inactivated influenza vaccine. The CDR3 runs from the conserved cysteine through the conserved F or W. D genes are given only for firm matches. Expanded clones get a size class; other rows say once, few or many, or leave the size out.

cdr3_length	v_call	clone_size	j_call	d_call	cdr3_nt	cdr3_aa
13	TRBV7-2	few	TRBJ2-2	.	TGTGCCAGTCACCGCGGCAACACCGGGGAGCTGTTTTTT	CASHRGNTGELFF
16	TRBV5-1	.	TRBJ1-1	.	TGCGCCAGCAGCGCTACGGGCTATCCTCTGAACACTGAAGCTTTCTTT	CASSATGYPLNTEAFF
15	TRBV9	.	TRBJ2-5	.	TGTGCCAGCAGCGTCTCTCTGGGAACGGGGGAGACCCAGTACTTC	CASSVSLGTGETQYF
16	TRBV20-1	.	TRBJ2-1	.	TGCAGTGCTAGAGATGTTGGGCGGGTTCTCCCCAATGAGCAGTTCTTC	CSARDVGRVLPNEQFF
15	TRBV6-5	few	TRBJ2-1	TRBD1	TGTGCCAGCATTAGACAGGGAAGCTCCTACAATGAGCAGTTCTTC	CASIRQGSSYNEQFF
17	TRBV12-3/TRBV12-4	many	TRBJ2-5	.	TGTGCCAGCAGTTTAGGTCGACCAAGGATAGAAGGAGAGACCCAGTACTTC	CASSLGRPRIEGETQYF
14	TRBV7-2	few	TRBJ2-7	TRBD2	TGTGCCAGCAGCCCCGGGACTAGCATATACGAGCAGTACTTC	CASSPGTSIYEQYF
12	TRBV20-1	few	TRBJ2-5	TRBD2	TGCAGTGCTATACGGGGGGAATCGGCCCAGTACTTC	CSAIRGESAQYF
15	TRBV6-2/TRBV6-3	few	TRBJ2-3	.	TGTGCCAGCAGTTACTCGACCGGATACACAGATACGCAGTATTTT	CASSYSTGYTDTQYF
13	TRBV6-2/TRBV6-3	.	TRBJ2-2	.	TGTGCCAGCAGAATGAGAGGGTCGGAGGAGCTGTTTTTT	CASRMRGSEELFF
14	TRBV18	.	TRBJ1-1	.	TGTGCCAGCTCACCAAAGGGTTCGAGCACTGAAGCTTTCTTT	CASSPKGSSTEAFF
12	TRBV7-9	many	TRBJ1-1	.	TGTGCCAGCAGCTTAGTTAGGGGTGAAGCTTTCTTT	CASSLVRGEAFF
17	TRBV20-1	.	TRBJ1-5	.	TGCAGTGCTAGTTCCATCGTTAGGACAGCCTCCAATCAGCCCCAGCATTTT	CSASSIVRTASNQPQHF
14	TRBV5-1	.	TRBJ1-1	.	TGCGCCAGCAGCTGGATAGAAAGGGGGACTGAAGCTTTCTTT	CASSWIERGTEAFF
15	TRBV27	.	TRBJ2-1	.	TGTGCCAGCAGCTCTACATTGATGGCTCCCAATGAGCAGTTCTTC	CASSSTLMAPNEQFF
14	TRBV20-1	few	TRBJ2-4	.	TGCAGTGCTAGAGAGGGGGGATCGAGGGACATTCAGTACTTC	CSAREGGSRDIQYF
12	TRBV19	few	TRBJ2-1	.	TGTGCCAGTTCGCGATCAGGTGGAAAGCAGTTCTTC	CASSRSGGKQFF
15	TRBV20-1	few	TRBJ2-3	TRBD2	TGCAGTGCTAGAGTCCTAGCGGGGGGGATGGATACGCAGTATTTT	CSARVLAGGMDTQYF